This entry lists 32 T cell receptor beta chains sequenced from one sample in a study of shared clonotypes between healthy human individuals. Data came from immunoSEQ multiplex PCR; TCRdb stores just in-frame clones and leaves some out. The table records 330,000 or so clones, less than 75% of them present only once. The sample was memory CD4+ T cells sorted from blood. The subset here: CD45RA-negative fraction. The source is a man aged 25 to 40 in good health.

Written as DNA, the CDR3 is TGTGCCAGTTCGGAGGCAGGATCGACCGGGGAGCTGTTTTTT. Translated, it gives CASSEAGSTGELFF. V usage is TRBV18 and J usage is TRBJ2-2, with D perhaps matching TRBD2 (5 bases). CDR1 is KGHSH and CDR2 is LQKENI in the germline V gene. V shed 9 bases and J shed 5 bases, with 16 bases lying between them. The CDR3 extends over 14 amino acids.

This clone was counted between two and nine times. The chain employs TRBV18 and TRBJ1-5; no clear D gene. CDR1 and CDR2 (germline): KGHSH, LQKENI. Trimming left V 6 bases short and J 10 bases short, with 19 bases between. This CDR3 comprises 14 residues. The CDR3 coding sequence is TGTGCCAGCTCCACCTCGAGCTTCGACAACCCCCAGCATTTT. It codes for CASSTSSFDNPQHF.

This clone was found a few times. The chain has TRBV6-1 and TRBJ1-5, with no clear D. The CDR3 sequence is 16 residues long. Trimming stripped 4 bases from V and 2 bases from J, with 15 bases between. CDR1 and CDR2 (germline): MNHNS, SASEGT. CDR3 sequence reads: CASSVGPTGRNQPQHF. The DNA of the CDR3 is TGTGCCAGCAGTGTGGGCCCGACGGGTCGCAATCAGCCCCAGCATTTT.

The chain has TRBV5-4 and TRBJ2-3, with 11 bases aligning to TRBD2. J gave up 7 bases and V 7 bases, and 2 bases lay outside the gene matches. Per germline, CDR1 SGHNT and CDR2 YYREEE (reference sequence). This CDR3 is built from 12 residues. CDR3 nucleotides: TGTGCCAGCGGGACTAGCGGTAATACGCAGTATTTT. Residues: CASGTSGNTQYF.

The rearrangement joins TRBV10-3 to TRBJ2-2; D possibly corresponds to TRBD1 (6 bases). V was pared by 10 bases and J by 1 base, with 13 bases between. The CDR3 extends over 14 amino acids. CDR1 and CDR2 (germline): ENHRY, SYGVKD. The CDR3 sequence is CATLTGENTGELFF. CDR3 DNA: TGTGCCACCCTGACAGGCGAGAACACCGGGGAGCTGTTTTTT.

V and J are TRBV2 and TRBJ2-5; D gene uncertain. Germline CDR1 and CDR2: SNHLY and FYNNEI. V was trimmed by 8 bases and J by 3 bases, leaving 13 bases between them. The length of the CDR3 is 13 residues. The CDR3 DNA follows: TGTGCCAGCCAAATGGGAACGGAAGAGACCCAGTACTTC. Translation: CASQMGTEETQYF.

This clone came up a few times. The chain has TRBV18 and TRBJ2-3, with D unresolved. The CDR3 runs 14 residues. Germline lookup yields CDR1 KGHSH and CDR2 LQKENI. V lost 3 bases, J lost 10 bases, and 17 bases lay in between. The CDR3 DNA sequence: TGTGCCAGCTCACCCCCAGGTCCCAGGCTTGCGCAGTATTTT. Translated: CASSPPGPRLAQYF.

This rearrangement joins TRBV6-1 to TRBJ1-3; D is possibly TRBD1 (5 bases). There are 15 residues in the CDR3. V lost 8 bases and J 0 bases, leaving 14 bases between the germline ends. From germline, CDR1 is MNHNS and CDR2 SASEGT. CDR3 in amino acids: CASATGQNSGNTIYF. The CDR3 nucleotides are TGTGCCAGCGCAACCGGACAAAACTCTGGAAACACCATATATTTT.

CDR3 protein: CAITISGTGSGELFF. CDR3 sequence (DNA): TGTGCCATCACTATTTCCGGGACCGGGTCCGGGGAGCTGTTTTTT. The chain combines TRBV10-3 with TRBJ2-2, with D possibly being TRBD1 or TRBD2 (5 bases each). This CDR3 has 15 residues. The germline V gene encodes CDR1 ENHRY and CDR2 SYGVKD. V was shortened by 7 bases and J by 6 bases, with 18 bases between the two germline ends.

CDR3 sequence reads: CASSLRLAAVFYNEQFF. In DNA, the CDR3 is TGTGCCAGCAGCCTAAGACTAGCCGCCGTTTTCTACAATGAGCAGTTCTTC. The V call is TRBV7-8, the J call TRBJ2-1; 7 bases align to TRBD2. This CDR3 spans 17 amino acids. V trimming: 5 bases; J trimming: 3 bases; junction bases outside the gene matches: 13. Germline CDR1 is SGHVS and CDR2 is FQNEAQ.

V is TRBV4-2 and J is TRBJ1-5; D is undetermined. The V end was cut by 1 base, the J end by 9 bases, with 13 bases between. Germline CDR1 is LGHNA and CDR2 is YNFKEQ. The CDR3 sequence is 14 residues long. CDR3 sequence: CASSQGESSRPQHF. The CDR3 DNA reads as TGTGCCAGCAGCCAAGGGGAGAGCTCTCGGCCCCAGCATTTT.

The rearrangement uses TRBV2 and TRBJ1-3, with unresolved D. In germline, CDR1 is SNHLY, CDR2 FYNNEI. The CDR3 is 14 residues long. The germline V and J ends were trimmed by 0 bases and 4 bases, with 7 bases remaining between them. The CDR3 nucleotides are TGTGCCAGCAGTGAAGCGCTTTCAGGAAACACCATATATTTT. Translated, it gives CASSEALSGNTIYF.

This clone was recorded only once. Here the CDR3 reads CASSLGGRGGETQYF. In nucleotides, the CDR3 is TGTGCCAGCAGCTTAGGGGGTAGGGGCGGAGAGACCCAGTACTTC. This chain links TRBV7-6 with TRBJ2-5; D is perhaps TRBD1 (5 bases). Per germline, CDR1 SGHVS and CDR2 FNYEAQ. Trimming pared 1 base from V and 4 bases from J, leaving 13 bases between. This CDR3 comprises 15 residues.

A word on this clone: This sequence is one base from a far larger clone and is likely a read error. The chain has TRBV11-2 and TRBJ2-2; 9 bases are a match to TRBD2. Germline V gene sequence: CDR1 SGHAT, CDR2 FQNNGV. Trimming at V came to 5 bases and at J to 7 bases, leaving 14 bases not matched to a gene. The CDR3 is made up of 17 amino acids. The CDR3 reads CASSPESSGRGGGELFF. The DNA for the CDR3 is TGTGCCAGCAGCCCAGAATCTAGCGGGCGGGGGGGCGGGGAGCTGTTTTTT.

The V gene is TRBV2, the J gene TRBJ1-5, with a tentative D call TRBD1 (6 bases). Per germline, CDR1 SNHLY and CDR2 FYNNEI. Trimming took 1 base from V and 3 from J, leaving 10 bases between them. This CDR3 comprises 15 residues. The CDR3 nucleotides read TGTGCCAGCAGTGAAGGGGGGGCGAACAATCAGCCCCAGCATTTT. Translation gives CASSEGGANNQPQHF.

The J gene is TRBJ2-7, the V gene TRBV18; 7 bases map to TRBD1. The CDR3 has 16 amino acids. CDR1 is KGHSH, CDR2 LQKENI, per germline. V gave up 3 bases and J gave up 0 bases; unmatched junction bases: 8. CDR3 nucleotide sequence: TGTGCCAGCTCACCTCCCCGACAGGGCTTCTCCTACGAGCAGTACTTC. Amino acid sequence: CASSPPRQGFSYEQYF.

This clone was seen once. The chain uses TRBV30 and TRBJ1-5; 8 bases are shared with TRBD1. Germline V gene sequence: CDR1 GTSNPN, CDR2 SVGIG (reference sequence). Losses at the gene ends were 2 bases for V and 6 bases for J; bases not matched to a gene: 9. The CDR3 spans 15 residues. CDR3 sequence: CAWSTDYRGSQPQHF. The CDR3 DNA follows: TGTGCCTGGAGTACCGACTACAGGGGGAGTCAGCCCCAGCATTTT.

The gene calls are TRBV30 and TRBJ2-7; D possibly matches TRBD1 or TRBD2 (5 bases each). CDR3 size: 15 residues. CDR1 is GTSNPN, CDR2 SVGIG, per germline (reference sequence). V lost 6 bases, J lost 2 bases, and 20 bases lay in between. CDR3 in DNA: TGTGCCTGCCAGGGTGGGAGTAAGGGTACCTACGAGCAGTACTTC. It yields the protein CACQGGSKGTYEQYF.

The gene calls are TRBV27 and TRBJ2-6; maybe TRBD2 (5 bases). From germline, CDR1 is MNHEY and CDR2 SMNVEV (reference sequence). Trimming removed 5 bases from V and 2 bases from J, with 10 bases in between. The CDR3 runs 15 residues. The CDR3 is CASSNLGAGANVLTF. The CDR3 DNA is TGTGCCAGCAGTAACCTCGGGGCTGGGGCCAACGTCCTGACTTTC.

The chain is built from TRBV19 and TRBJ1-1, with D unclear. Germline V lookup: CDR1 LNHDA, CDR2 SQIVND (reference sequence). Trimming cost V 3 bases and J 1 base, with 9 bases left between them. The CDR3 spans 14 residues. CDR3 protein: CASSILGRNTEAFF. CDR3 coding DNA: TGTGCCAGTAGTATCCTCGGAAGGAACACTGAAGCTTTCTTT. Full variable domain (remainder filled in from reference TRBV19 and TRBJ1-1): DGGITQSPKYLFRKEGQNVTLSCEQNLNHDAMYWYRQDPGQGLRLIYYSQIVNDFQKGDIAEGYSVSREKKESFPLTVTSAQKNPTAFYLCASSILGRNTEAFFGQGTRLTVV.

V is TRBV5-4 and J is TRBJ2-7, with D unclear. CDR1 is SGHNT, CDR2 YYREEE, per germline (reference sequence). The CDR3 contains 11 residues. Trimming left V 4 bases short and J 7 bases short, with 9 bases between. Written as DNA, the CDR3 is TGTGCCAGCAGCCTACCGGTGGAGCAGTACTTC. Translating it yields CASSLPVEQYF.

This clone was counted at least ten times. The chain employs TRBV5-1 and TRBJ2-7; D perhaps matches TRBD2 (5 bases). V dropped 0 bases and J dropped 4 bases, with 14 bases sitting between them. This CDR3 has 15 residues. The germline V gene encodes CDR1 SGHRS and CDR2 YFSETQ. The chain's CDR3 is CASSLGVGSGYEQYF. CDR3 sequence (DNA): TGCGCCAGCAGCTTGGGGGTAGGGAGCGGATACGAGCAGTACTTC.

The V gene is TRBV5-4, the J gene TRBJ2-3; 11 positions match TRBD2. V lost 4 bases and J lost 4; bases outside the gene matches: 8. This CDR3 has 16 amino acids. CDR1 and CDR2 (germline): SGHNT, YYREEE (reference sequence). Written as DNA, the CDR3 is TGTGCCAGCAGCCTCACTAGCGGGAGTTTTGCAGATACGCAGTATTTT. Translating gives CASSLTSGSFADTQYF.

The chain combines TRBV5-6 with TRBJ2-7; tentatively, D is TRBD1 (5 bases). Trimming took off 4 bases at V and 2 bases at J, with 13 bases between the two ends. The length of the CDR3 is 14 residues. The V gene's germline CDR1 is SGHDT and CDR2 YYEEEE. CDR3 protein: CASSGWSRAYEQYF. The CDR3 DNA sequence: TGTGCCAGCAGCGGGTGGAGCAGGGCCTACGAGCAGTACTTC.

The chain has TRBV5-1 and TRBJ1-6; TRBD1 is a possible D gene (5 bases). CDR1 and CDR2 (germline): SGHRS, YFSETQ. The CDR3 length is 15 residues. Between the trimmed V and J ends, which lost 5 bases and 7 bases, there was a span of 16 bases. Here the CDR3 reads CASRYQGFRNSPLHF. The DNA for the CDR3 is TGCGCCAGCAGGTACCAGGGATTTCGAAATTCACCCCTCCACTTT.

The chain uses TRBV6-1 and TRBJ2-7, with a possible D match to TRBD2 (6 bases). The CDR3 runs to 15 residues. Trimming pared 6 bases from V and 0 bases from J, leaving 15 bases between. CDR1 is MNHNS and CDR2 is SASEGT in the germline V gene. The CDR3 loop is CASRGDFEGSYEQYF. CDR3 nucleotides: TGTGCCAGCAGAGGGGACTTCGAAGGCTCCTACGAGCAGTACTTC.

The chain employs TRBV5-4 and TRBJ2-5; 14 nucleotides line up with TRBD2. V lost 3 bases and J lost 5; bases outside the gene matches: 6. CDR1 and CDR2 (germline): SGHNT, YYREEE (reference sequence). There are 16 residues in the CDR3. CDR3 loop: CASSSGGTSGSETQYF. The DNA for the CDR3 is TGTGCCAGCAGCTCCGGTGGGACTAGCGGGAGTGAGACCCAGTACTTC.

The chain uses TRBV11-3 and TRBJ2-2; TRBD2 is a possible D gene (6 bases). This CDR3 is built from 15 residues. From germline, CDR1 is SGHNT and CDR2 YENEEA. The ends were cut back, 4 bases at V and 0 bases at J, with 9 bases in the middle. The CDR3 coding sequence is TGTGCCAGCAGCTGGCGGGGATCGAACACCGGGGAGCTGTTTTTT. Its protein is CASSWRGSNTGELFF. The complete variable domain, with remaining parts taken from reference TRBV11-3 and TRBJ2-2, reads EAGVVQSPRYKIIEKKQPVAFWCNPISGHNTLYWYLQNLGQGPELLIRYENEEAVDDSQLPKDRFSAERLKGVDSTLKIQPAELGDSAVYLCASSWRGSNTGELFFGEGSRLTVL.

The DNA for the CDR3 is TGTGCCAGCAGCTTAGAAATCGCCCAGAACACTGAAGCTTTCTTT. Its protein product is CASSLEIAQNTEAFF. This chain uses TRBV7-9 with TRBJ1-1; D is unclear. Trimming pared 1 base from V and 1 base from J, leaving 10 bases between. This CDR3 comprises 15 residues. Germline lookup yields CDR1 SEHNR and CDR2 FQNEAQ (reference sequence).

This clone was detected only a few times. V is TRBV19 and J is TRBJ1-5, with TRBD1 matching over 9 bases. The CDR3 totals 16 residues. Trimming cost V 7 bases and J 3 bases; bases outside gene matches: 10. Germline CDR1 LNHDA, CDR2 SQIVND (reference sequence). The CDR3 loop reads CASIPPGQGLNQPQHF. As DNA, the CDR3 is TGTGCCAGTATTCCCCCGGGACAGGGCCTCAATCAGCCCCAGCATTTT.

In regard to this clone: Other DNA sequences in the same sample also yield this CDR3. CDR3 region: CASNREDSNQPQHF. As DNA, the CDR3 is TGTGCCTCAAACAGGGAGGATAGCAATCAGCCCCAGCATTTT. The chain recombines TRBV2 with TRBJ1-5; D is possibly TRBD1 (6 bases). Trimming removed 11 bases from V and 0 bases from J, with 14 bases in between. The germline CDR1 and CDR2 sequences are SNHLY and FYNNEI. The CDR3 runs to 14 residues. The full variable domain, with the rest looked up from reference TRBV2 and TRBJ1-5, is EPEVTQTPSHQVTQMGQEVILRCVPISNHLYFYWYRQILGQKVEFLVSFYNNEISEKSEIFDDQFSVERPDGSNFTLKIRSTKLEDSAMYFCASNREDSNQPQHFGDGTRLSIL.

The table lists this clone with a few counts. The chain couples TRBV4-3 to TRBJ2-2; perhaps TRBD2 as D (6 bases). Germline assignment: CDR1 LGHNA and CDR2 YSLEER. The ends were cut back, 4 bases at V and 2 bases at J, with 17 bases in the middle. This CDR3 spans 17 amino acids. The CDR3 region has the DNA TGCGCCAGCAGCCCAGTGGTGGGCGGGGCTAACACCGGGGAGCTGTTTTTT. Its translation is CASSPVVGGANTGELFF.